A selection of T cell receptor beta chains follows, all from one sample in a study of blood T cells in healthy people across ages. MiXCR, applied by TCRdb to the 5' RACE reads, yields one record per CDR3 protein. The top ten clones hold less than 20% of a sample with about 570,000 distinct CDR3 sequences, about 25% of them seen once. Material for sequencing was blood. The receptors were sampled from a woman aged 70-85 years in good health. Both conserved end residues are part of each CDR3. Fields, in order: D gene, J gene, clone size, V gene, CDR3 DNA, CDR3 protein. D genes are given only for firm matches. Size is stated for part of the rows, as once, few or many counts, or as a class when the clone is expanded.

D gene: TRBD2
J gene: TRBJ2-3
clone size: -
V gene: TRBV7-6
CDR3 DNA: TGTGCCAGCAGCTTAAGGAGTAGACTAGCGGGGGGAACAGATACGCAGTATTTT
CDR3 protein: CASSLRSRLAGGTDTQYF

D gene: -
J gene: TRBJ2-5
clone size: many
V gene: TRBV12-5
CDR3 DNA: TGTGCTAGTGGTTTGCGTGAAGAGACCCAGTACTTC
CDR3 protein: CASGLREETQYF

D gene: -
J gene: TRBJ2-4
clone size: -
V gene: TRBV6-2/TRBV6-3
CDR3 DNA: TGTGCCAGCAGTGGGGCAGGGGCAACCAAAAACATTCAGTACTTC
CDR3 protein: CASSGAGATKNIQYF

D gene: -
J gene: TRBJ2-7
clone size: -
V gene: TRBV10-3
CDR3 DNA: TGTGCCACCATTCCGACAGCGGCCAGTTTAGAGCAGTACTTC
CDR3 protein: CATIPTAASLEQYF

D gene: -
J gene: TRBJ2-5
clone size: few
V gene: TRBV9
CDR3 DNA: TGTGCCAGCAGCGTAGTCTGGTCCGGGGAGACCCAGTACTTC
CDR3 protein: CASSVVWSGETQYF

D gene: -
J gene: TRBJ2-7
clone size: few
V gene: TRBV7-8
CDR3 DNA: TGTGCCAGCAGCTTAGCAGGGCCCTCCTACGAGCAGTACTTC
CDR3 protein: CASSLAGPSYEQYF

D gene: -
J gene: TRBJ1-3
clone size: -
V gene: TRBV11-3
CDR3 DNA: TGTGCCAGCGCGCGAACCCTTGGAAACACCATATATTTT
CDR3 protein: CASARTLGNTIYF

D gene: -
J gene: TRBJ2-3
clone size: many
V gene: TRBV4-2
CDR3 DNA: TGTGCCAGCAGCCAAGATATAACCGATACGCAGTATTTT
CDR3 protein: CASSQDITDTQYF

D gene: -
J gene: TRBJ2-5
clone size: few
V gene: TRBV11-2
CDR3 DNA: TGTGCCAGCAGCTTGTGGAGAGGGGCCCAGGAGACCCAGTACTTC
CDR3 protein: CASSLWRGAQETQYF

D gene: -
J gene: TRBJ2-2
clone size: -
V gene: TRBV4-3
CDR3 DNA: TGCGCCAGCAGAACGGACCATTCGAACACCGGGGAGCTGTTTTTT
CDR3 protein: CASRTDHSNTGELFF

D gene: -
J gene: TRBJ2-1
clone size: -
V gene: TRBV20-1
CDR3 DNA: TGCAGTGCCCCCGGCCTTGAACCCGGCGATGAGCAGTTCTTC
CDR3 protein: CSAPGLEPGDEQFF

D gene: TRBD2
J gene: TRBJ2-5
clone size: -
V gene: TRBV12-3/TRBV12-4
CDR3 DNA: TGTGCCACCAAAGGACTAGCTGAGACCCAGTACTTC
CDR3 protein: CATKGLAETQYF

D gene: TRBD1
J gene: TRBJ1-4
clone size: -
V gene: TRBV19
CDR3 DNA: TGTGCCAGTAGTAGCCATAACAGGGGAACTAATGAAAAACTGTTTTTT
CDR3 protein: CASSSHNRGTNEKLFF

D gene: -
J gene: TRBJ2-3
clone size: once
V gene: TRBV27
CDR3 DNA: TGTGCCAGCAGTCGGGCCCTACAGGGTTGGGCAGATACGCAGTATTTT
CDR3 protein: CASSRALQGWADTQYF

D gene: TRBD2
J gene: TRBJ2-1
clone size: -
V gene: TRBV9
CDR3 DNA: TGTGCCAGCACCAGGGGGCTAGCGGGGGACTCCTCCTACAATGAGCAGTTCTTC
CDR3 protein: CASTRGLAGDSSYNEQFF

D gene: TRBD2
J gene: TRBJ2-2
clone size: -
V gene: TRBV20-1
CDR3 DNA: TGCAGTGCTAGAGATCAGGGAAGCGGGGCTGGCACCGGGGAGCTGTTTTTT
CDR3 protein: CSARDQGSGAGTGELFF

D gene: TRBD1
J gene: TRBJ1-4
clone size: few
V gene: TRBV18
CDR3 DNA: TGTGCCGGCCGACAGGGAATAAATGAAAAACTGTTTTTT
CDR3 protein: CAGRQGINEKLFF

D gene: -
J gene: TRBJ2-2
clone size: -
V gene: TRBV6-5
CDR3 DNA: TGTGCCAGCATCAGCTCCGGGCAAAGGCTGTTTTTT
CDR3 protein: CASISSGQRLFF

D gene: -
J gene: TRBJ2-3
clone size: -
V gene: TRBV20-1
CDR3 DNA: TGCAGTGCAAGTCTACTAGTCCTCGGCGATACGCAGTATTTT
CDR3 protein: CSASLLVLGDTQYF

D gene: TRBD1
J gene: TRBJ2-7
clone size: -
V gene: TRBV20-1
CDR3 DNA: TGCAGTGCTTTGGACAGGGAATCCTCCGAGCAGTACTTC
CDR3 protein: CSALDRESSEQYF